The next 16 T cell receptor beta chains were all read from a single sample in a study of blood T cell repertoires in COVID-19. This table comes from immunoSEQ multiplex PCR, and its TCRdb copy is limited to in-frame clones, with some not included. The table lists roughly 500,000 clones, about nine tenths of them singletons. The sample comprised PBMCs or T cells enriched from blood (not recorded which). Receptor source: a woman between 55 and 75 years old who had recovered from COVID-19.

This chain connects TRBV18 to TRBJ2-7; 7 positions match TRBD1. Germline V lookup: CDR1 KGHSH, CDR2 LQKENI. CDR3 size: 12 residues. Trimming at V came to 4 bases and at J to 4 bases, leaving 1 base not matched to a gene. CDR3 in amino acids: CASSLQGYEQYV. The DNA of the CDR3 is TGTGCCAGCTCACTACAGGGGTACGAGCAGTACGTC.

This sequence joins TRBV7-9 and TRBJ2-7; 8 nucleotides line up with TRBD1. The CDR3 is 15 amino acids. Germline CDR1 and CDR2: SEHNR and FQNEAQ (reference sequence). J was trimmed by 4 bases and V by 5 bases; bases with no gene match: 10. The CDR3 sequence is CASSPGQALPYEQYF. CDR3 nucleotides: TGTGCCAGCAGCCCGGGACAGGCCCTACCGTACGAGCAGTACTTC.

This sequence joins TRBV5-1 and TRBJ2-6, with D possibly TRBD2 on 5 matching bases. Per germline, CDR1 SGHRS and CDR2 YFSETQ. Trimming shortened V by 0 bases and J by 0 bases, and 13 bases separated the two germline ends. The CDR3 has 18 amino acids. The CDR3 here is CASSLEAPGGSGANVLTF. The DNA for the CDR3 is TGCGCCAGCAGCTTGGAGGCCCCCGGAGGCTCTGGGGCCAACGTCCTGACTTTC.

The J gene is TRBJ1-6, the V gene TRBV7-9, with 9 positions matching TRBD1. The germline CDR1 and CDR2 sequences are SEHNR and FQNEAQ (reference sequence). The CDR3 consists of 16 residues. V shed 5 bases and J 13 bases; nucleotides not matched to a gene: 15. This CDR3 reads CASSVGSGQGTAPLHF. In nucleotides, the CDR3 is TGTGCCAGCAGCGTAGGCTCGGGACAGGGTACAGCGCCCCTCCACTTT.

This sequence joins TRBV27 and TRBJ1-1; D is possibly TRBD1 (6 bases). This CDR3 has 12 residues. The germline V and J ends were trimmed by 5 bases and 5 bases, with 9 bases remaining between them. Germline V gene sequence: CDR1 MNHEY, CDR2 SMNVEV (reference sequence). The CDR3, as DNA: TGTGCCAGCAGTCCAGGGGCAACTGAAGCTTTCTTT. Its protein is CASSPGATEAFF.

The chain links TRBV3-1 (or the pseudogene TRBV3-2) to TRBJ2-5, with D hard to call. From germline, CDR1 is LGHDT and CDR2 YNNKEL (reference sequence). The ends were cut back, 3 bases at V and 1 base at J, with 9 bases in the middle. The CDR3 is 14 residues long. CDR3 protein: CASSQSDIQETQYF. DNA of the CDR3: TGTGCCAGCAGCCAGTCCGACATCCAAGAGACCCAGTACTTC.

Comment on this clone: The conserved final phenylalanine or tryptophan is absent from the CDR3, which likely points to a read error. Because the CDR3's place on the DNA is in doubt, the DNA is left out and the CDR3 is given as listed by TCRdb. The chain couples TRBV27 to TRBJ2-3; no check of the table's D call, TRBD2, against the DNA was made. The germline CDR1 and CDR2 sequences are MNHEY and SMNVEV (reference sequence). Termini included, the CDR3 measures 11 amino acids. CDR3: CASSLLAPGLL.

Here the CDR3 DNA reads TGTGCCAGCAGTTTACGGACAGGGTATAATGAAAAACTGTTTTTT. Protein sequence: CASSLRTGYNEKLFF. The V gene is TRBV28, the J gene TRBJ1-4; 8 nucleotides agree with TRBD1. This CDR3 is built from 15 residues. Germline V gene data show CDR1 as MDHEN and CDR2 as SYDVKM. The V segment lost 2 bases and the J segment 4 bases; nucleotides outside the gene matches: 3.

This sequence joins TRBV5-4 and TRBJ1-1; the D gene is possibly TRBD1 (5 bases). The CDR3 is 12 residues long. The germline V and J ends were trimmed by 4 bases and 7 bases, with 11 bases remaining between them. Germline values: CDR1 SGHNT, CDR2 YYREEE (reference sequence). CDR3 sequence reads: CASSRTGFEAFF. CDR3 coding DNA: TGTGCCAGCAGCCGAACAGGTTTTGAAGCTTTCTTT.

The V gene is TRBV7-9, the J gene TRBJ1-3, with 8 positions matching TRBD1. The CDR3 consists of 15 residues. Germline-derived CDR1 and CDR2 are SEHNR and FQNEAQ (reference sequence). The trim removed 8 bases at V and 2 bases at J, leaving 8 bases unmatched. In DNA form, the CDR3 reads TGTGCCAGCCTGGAGACAGGGGCCACTGGAAACACCATATATTTT. It is translated as CASLETGATGNTIYF.

CDR3 coding DNA: TGTGCCAGCAGTTACGGAGTTTTACCGAACACTGAAGCTTTCTTT. Protein sequence: CASSYGVLPNTEAFF. J is TRBJ1-1 and V is TRBV6-5, with D unclear. Germline V gives CDR1 MNHEY, CDR2 SVGAGI. The V end was cut by 2 bases, the J end by 1 base, with 11 bases between. CDR3 size: 15 residues.

CDR3 bases: TGTGCCAGCAGTTATGGTGGGGGGGGGAAAGATACGCAGTATTTT. It is translated as CASSYGGGGKDTQYF. The chain recombines TRBV6-5 with TRBJ2-3; TRBD2 matches at 7 bases. This CDR3 comprises 15 residues. V lost 3 bases and J lost 5; bases outside the gene matches: 8. CDR1 is MNHEY, CDR2 SVGAGI, per germline.

The chain recombines TRBV18 with TRBJ2-7, with 10 bases that match TRBD2. There are 14 residues in the CDR3. V trimming: 3 bases; J trimming: 4 bases; junction bases outside the gene matches: 3. Looked up from germline, CDR1 is KGHSH and CDR2 is LQKENI. The chain's CDR3 is CASSPASGGYEQYV. The CDR3 nucleotides are TGTGCCAGCTCACCGGCTAGCGGGGGTTACGAGCAGTACGTC.

The J gene is TRBJ2-3, the V gene TRBV7-9; weak D call: TRBD1 (5 bases). Germline CDR1 and CDR2: SEHNR and FQNEAQ (reference sequence). The V end lost 4 bases, the J end lost 1 base, and 15 bases lay between the germline ends. This CDR3 spans 16 amino acids. The CDR3 nucleotides are TGTGCCAGCAGCTCTCCCCCCGCACAGGGCACAGATACGCAGTATTTT. Its protein is CASSSPPAQGTDTQYF.

This clone was seen just once. This chain connects TRBV5-4 to TRBJ1-2; D perhaps matches TRBD1 (5 bases). Germline-derived CDR1 and CDR2 are SGHNT and YYREEE (reference sequence). This CDR3 has 15 amino acids. V gave up 4 bases and J gave up 2 bases, with 15 bases separating them. The CDR3, as DNA: TGTGCCAGCAGCCTACTGGGGGGTCCAAACTATGGCTACACCTTC. Residues: CASSLLGGPNYGYTF. Together with reference TRBV5-4 and TRBJ1-2, the CDR3 gives the full variable domain: ETGVTQSPTHLIKTRGQQVTLRCSSQSGHNTVSWYQQALGQGPQFIFQYYREEENGRGNFPPRFSGLQFPNYSSELNVNALELDDSALYLCASSLLGGPNYGYTFGSGTRLTVV.

The chain uses TRBV2 and TRBJ2-5; 8 nucleotides line up with TRBD2. With 7 bases clipped from V and 5 bases from J, the junction kept 6 bases outside the gene matches. The CDR3 consists of 13 residues. Per the germline V gene, CDR1 is SNHLY and CDR2 is FYNNEI. The CDR3 nucleotides read TGTGCCAGCATAGGCGGGGGGCGCGAGACCCAGTACTTC. Amino acid sequence: CASIGGGRETQYF.